This TCR beta chain was recovered during a study of cytomegalovirus exposure and HLA in healthy donors. Study results and caveats: A further, later analysis showed that HLA-associated TCR beta chains (compared with equally common others) were more clonally expanded. There were several of the most significant clusters that appeared linked to common viral pathogens in a later analysis. Later analysis showed TCR association rates varying by HLA locus, highest for DRB1 and lowest for HLA-C.

Remarks on this clone: Its target is not known.

The V gene end was trimmed by 7 bases and the J gene end by 2 bases; junction bases not matched to a gene: 7. This CDR3 is built from 14 residues. CDR1 and CDR2 from the germline V gene are MNHEY and SMNVEV (reference sequence). A multiplex PCR was run with 60 Vbeta primers and 13 Jbeta primers. TCRdb keeps only in-frame clones here, not all; method: immunoSEQ multiplex PCR. The sample consists of about 170,000 clones, about 79% of them appearing once. This chain uses TRBV27 with TRBJ2-7; 8 positions match TRBD1. Sequenced input: PBMCs. The receptor was derived from a woman between 50 and 59 years old in good health and CMV-seropositive. In nucleotides, the CDR3 is TGTGCCAGCAAAAGGGACAGGCCAGCCTACGAGCAGTACTTC. This codes for CASKRDRPAYEQYF.